A selection of T cell receptor beta chains follows, all from one sample in a study of OX40 agonist ivuxolimab in advanced cancers. TCRdb's table, derived via immunoSEQ multiplex PCR, lists solely in-frame clones and lacks some. The table records around 66,000 clones, approximately 90% of them present only once. Material: CD4+ or CD8+ T cells sorted from blood, obtained in a trial of the OX40 agonist ivuxolimab. Source of these receptors: an adult with an advanced solid tumor such as melanoma, head and neck, liver or kidney cancer. The CDR3 runs from the conserved cysteine through the conserved F or W. A D gene is named only where the DNA matches it firmly. Only part of the rows carry a size: once, few, many, or a class if the clone is expanded.

j_call: TRBJ2-6; d_call: .; clone_size: once; v_call: TRBV5-1; cdr3_nt: TGCGCCAGCAGCTCGAGCGGGCCGTTCTCTGGGGCCAACGTCCTGACTTTC; cdr3_aa: CASSSSGPFSGANVLTF
j_call: TRBJ2-5; d_call: .; clone_size: few; v_call: TRBV4-2; cdr3_nt: TGTGCCAGCAGCCAAGATAGTGGAAGGGCCCAAGAGACCCAGTACTTC; cdr3_aa: CASSQDSGRAQETQYF
j_call: TRBJ2-3; d_call: .; clone_size: .; v_call: TRBV2; cdr3_nt: TGTGCCAGCGGACGCACAGATACGCAGTATTTT; cdr3_aa: CASGRTDTQYF
j_call: TRBJ2-1; d_call: .; clone_size: .; v_call: TRBV7-9; cdr3_nt: TGTGCCAGCAGCTTAGGAGGTAGCGGAAACAATGAGCAGTTCTTC; cdr3_aa: CASSLGGSGNNEQFF
j_call: TRBJ2-7; d_call: .; clone_size: .; v_call: TRBV18; cdr3_nt: TGTGCCAGCTCAACTAGCAGCGACGACGAGCAGTACTTC; cdr3_aa: CASSTSSDDEQYF
j_call: TRBJ2-2; d_call: TRBD1; clone_size: .; v_call: TRBV5-1; cdr3_nt: TGCGCCAGCAGCTCGGGACAGTCGAACACCGGGGAGCTGTTTTTT; cdr3_aa: CASSSGQSNTGELFF
j_call: TRBJ1-2; d_call: .; clone_size: .; v_call: TRBV6-5; cdr3_nt: TGTGCCACCCTTAAGGGGGTTGGCTACACCTTC; cdr3_aa: CATLKGVGYTF
j_call: TRBJ2-3; d_call: .; clone_size: .; v_call: TRBV5-1; cdr3_nt: TGCGCCAGCAGCCGGGTCATCAACACAGATACGCAGTATTTT; cdr3_aa: CASSRVINTDTQYF
j_call: TRBJ2-1; d_call: .; clone_size: .; v_call: TRBV4-2; cdr3_nt: TGTGCCAGCAGCCCTTCGGGTAATGAGCAGTTCTTC; cdr3_aa: CASSPSGNEQFF
j_call: TRBJ2-2; d_call: TRBD1; clone_size: .; v_call: TRBV9; cdr3_nt: TGTGCCAGCAGCGTCTGGGCAGGGGGCACCGGGGAGCTGTTTTTT; cdr3_aa: CASSVWAGGTGELFF
j_call: TRBJ2-3; d_call: TRBD1; clone_size: .; v_call: TRBV6-5; cdr3_nt: TGTGCCAGCAGTTACAGGGGACAGACAGATACGCAGTATTTT; cdr3_aa: CASSYRGQTDTQYF
j_call: TRBJ2-3; d_call: .; clone_size: .; v_call: TRBV9; cdr3_nt: TGTGCCAGCAGCCTCCTATCTAGCACAGATACGCAGTATTTT; cdr3_aa: CASSLLSSTDTQYF
j_call: TRBJ2-3; d_call: .; clone_size: .; v_call: TRBV29-1; cdr3_nt: TGCAGCGCCGAAGGGCCGGGGCCTGCCAGCACAGATACGCAGTATTTT; cdr3_aa: CSAEGPGPASTDTQYF
j_call: TRBJ2-3; d_call: .; clone_size: .; v_call: TRBV6-5; cdr3_nt: TGTGCCAGCAAACCGGGACTTAGCACAGATACGCAGTATTTT; cdr3_aa: CASKPGLSTDTQYF
j_call: TRBJ1-1; d_call: .; clone_size: .; v_call: TRBV10-2; cdr3_nt: TGCGCCAGCAGTGGACACACAGAAATCGAAGCTTTCTTT; cdr3_aa: CASSGHTEIEAFF
j_call: TRBJ2-2; d_call: TRBD2; clone_size: .; v_call: TRBV9; cdr3_nt: TGTGCCAGCAGCGTCGGACTAGCCACCGGGGAGCTGTTTTTT; cdr3_aa: CASSVGLATGELFF
j_call: TRBJ2-1; d_call: TRBD2; clone_size: .; v_call: TRBV28; cdr3_nt: TGTGCCAGCAGTCAGACCGGGGGACTAGTTAGCAATGAGCAGTTCTTC; cdr3_aa: CASSQTGGLVSNEQFF
j_call: TRBJ2-6; d_call: TRBD1; clone_size: .; v_call: TRBV28; cdr3_nt: TGTGCCAGCAGTGCCATGACAGGGTCTGGGGCCAACGTCCTGACTTTC; cdr3_aa: CASSAMTGSGANVLTF
j_call: TRBJ1-1; d_call: .; clone_size: .; v_call: TRBV6-1; cdr3_nt: TGTGCCAGCACCAGGGTATCGGCGATGAACACTGAAGCTTTCTTT; cdr3_aa: CASTRVSAMNTEAFF
j_call: TRBJ2-3; d_call: TRBD2; clone_size: .; v_call: TRBV7-3; cdr3_nt: TGTGCCAGCGGTCGGGGGGGCCCGAATACGCAGTATTTT; cdr3_aa: CASGRGGPNTQYF
j_call: TRBJ2-7; d_call: TRBD2; clone_size: .; v_call: TRBV6-5; cdr3_nt: TGTGCCAGCAGGCCCGGGACTAGCTTCCACGAGCAGTACTTC; cdr3_aa: CASRPGTSFHEQYF
j_call: TRBJ2-2; d_call: .; clone_size: once; v_call: TRBV7-2; cdr3_nt: TGTGCCAGCAGCTTAATGGGACGGGCGAACACCGGGGAGCTGTTTTTT; cdr3_aa: CASSLMGRANTGELFF
j_call: TRBJ2-3; d_call: TRBD2; clone_size: .; v_call: TRBV27; cdr3_nt: TGTGCCAGCAGTCCTCTAGCGGGGAGCACAGATACGCAGTATTTT; cdr3_aa: CASSPLAGSTDTQYF
j_call: TRBJ1-1; d_call: TRBD1; clone_size: few; v_call: TRBV6-6; cdr3_nt: TGTGCCAGCAGTCCAAGACAGGGACACACTGAAGCTTTCTTT; cdr3_aa: CASSPRQGHTEAFF
j_call: TRBJ2-1; d_call: .; clone_size: .; v_call: TRBV28; cdr3_nt: TGTGCCACCAGGGGGGTGGGCCCCTACAATGAGCAGTTCTTC; cdr3_aa: CATRGVGPYNEQFF
j_call: TRBJ2-3; d_call: TRBD2; clone_size: .; v_call: TRBV10-3; cdr3_nt: TGTGCCACCAAATCCGGGACTAGCCAGACAGATACGCAGTATTTT; cdr3_aa: CATKSGTSQTDTQYF
j_call: TRBJ2-1; d_call: TRBD2; clone_size: .; v_call: TRBV5-1; cdr3_nt: TGCGCCAGCAGCCTCGGGAGGGTAGCGGAATACAATGAGCAGTTCTTC; cdr3_aa: CASSLGRVAEYNEQFF
j_call: TRBJ2-1; d_call: .; clone_size: .; v_call: TRBV15; cdr3_nt: TGTGCCACCAGCAGAGGAGGGTTGGAGCAGTTCTTC; cdr3_aa: CATSRGGLEQFF
j_call: TRBJ2-5; d_call: .; clone_size: .; v_call: TRBV6-5; cdr3_nt: TGTGCCAGCAGTGTAGACCCTGGCCAAGAGACCCAGTACTTC; cdr3_aa: CASSVDPGQETQYF
j_call: TRBJ2-5; d_call: TRBD2; clone_size: .; v_call: TRBV6-5; cdr3_nt: TGTGCCAGCAGTTCCGGGACTAGCTATGAGACCCAGTACTTC; cdr3_aa: CASSSGTSYETQYF
j_call: TRBJ1-5; d_call: .; clone_size: .; v_call: TRBV4-1; cdr3_nt: TGCGCCAGCAGCCAGAGGACCGAGGATCAGCCCCAGCATTTT; cdr3_aa: CASSQRTEDQPQHF
j_call: TRBJ1-1; d_call: .; clone_size: .; v_call: TRBV19; cdr3_nt: TGTGCCAGTAGTGGGGATCGGACGCTCGGAGGAACTGAAGCTTTCTTT; cdr3_aa: CASSGDRTLGGTEAFF
j_call: TRBJ2-1; d_call: .; clone_size: .; v_call: TRBV30; cdr3_nt: TGTGCCTGGAGCGGAGGAAGTGAGCAGTTCTTC; cdr3_aa: CAWSGGSEQFF
j_call: TRBJ2-7; d_call: TRBD1; clone_size: .; v_call: TRBV5-8; cdr3_nt: TGTGCCAGCAGCTTATCAGGGGGCATAGGCGAGCAGTACTTC; cdr3_aa: CASSLSGGIGEQYF
j_call: TRBJ1-1; d_call: .; clone_size: .; v_call: TRBV19; cdr3_nt: TGTGCCAGTATAGGGGGGGTAGTCACTGAAGCTTTCTTT; cdr3_aa: CASIGGVVTEAFF
j_call: TRBJ2-1; d_call: TRBD2; clone_size: once; v_call: TRBV11-3; cdr3_nt: TGTGCCAGCAGCCAGGGACTAGCGGGAGACGGGGCGCAGTTCTTC; cdr3_aa: CASSQGLAGDGAQFF
j_call: TRBJ2-7; d_call: TRBD2; clone_size: .; v_call: TRBV4-1; cdr3_nt: TGCGCCAGCAGCCAAGATATCGGGACTAGCGGGGACTCCTACGAGCAGTACTTC; cdr3_aa: CASSQDIGTSGDSYEQYF
j_call: TRBJ1-1; d_call: TRBD1; clone_size: .; v_call: TRBV18; cdr3_nt: TGTGCCAGCTCTACCACGGGACAGGGTAGCACTGAAGCTTTCTTT; cdr3_aa: CASSTTGQGSTEAFF
j_call: TRBJ1-1; d_call: .; clone_size: .; v_call: TRBV2; cdr3_nt: TGTGCCAACCCCGCAGGGGACTTGGAGAACACTGAAGCTTTCTTT; cdr3_aa: CANPAGDLENTEAFF
j_call: TRBJ1-1; d_call: TRBD1; clone_size: .; v_call: TRBV28; cdr3_nt: TGTGCCAGCCGAGGGGGCCTGAACACTGAAGCTTTCTTT; cdr3_aa: CASRGGLNTEAFF
j_call: TRBJ2-1; d_call: TRBD2; clone_size: .; v_call: TRBV14; cdr3_nt: TGTGCCAGCAGCCAAGCGGGACGGGAGGGCCTAAATGAGCAGTTCTTC; cdr3_aa: CASSQAGREGLNEQFF
j_call: TRBJ1-3; d_call: .; clone_size: .; v_call: TRBV28; cdr3_nt: TGTGCCAGCAGCCCCGTGGCAGGATCCAGGGACTCTGGAAACACCATATATTTT; cdr3_aa: CASSPVAGSRDSGNTIYF
j_call: TRBJ2-7; d_call: .; clone_size: .; v_call: TRBV7-8; cdr3_nt: TGTGCCAGCAGCTTAGTATCCAGCGTCCCAACGGGGCAGTACTTC; cdr3_aa: CASSLVSSVPTGQYF
j_call: TRBJ2-1; d_call: .; clone_size: once; v_call: TRBV5-1; cdr3_nt: TGCGCCAGCAGCTTGGGTAGCGGCCCGTCCTACAATGAGCAGTTCTTC; cdr3_aa: CASSLGSGPSYNEQFF
j_call: TRBJ2-7; d_call: .; clone_size: .; v_call: TRBV9; cdr3_nt: TGTGCCAGCAGCGCCGGACAGATCTCCTACGAGCAGTACTTC; cdr3_aa: CASSAGQISYEQYF
j_call: TRBJ2-3; d_call: TRBD2; clone_size: .; v_call: TRBV5-1; cdr3_nt: TGCGCCAGCAGCCATGGACCTAGCGGGGAGGGCCCAGATACGCAGTATTTT; cdr3_aa: CASSHGPSGEGPDTQYF
j_call: TRBJ2-1; d_call: TRBD1; clone_size: .; v_call: TRBV6-5; cdr3_nt: TGTGCCAGCAGTTACTCCACGGGACAGGGCTCCAATGAGCAGTTCTTC; cdr3_aa: CASSYSTGQGSNEQFF
j_call: TRBJ2-7; d_call: .; clone_size: few; v_call: TRBV2; cdr3_nt: TGTGCCAGCAGCCGCGACTCCACCCGGCAGTACTTC; cdr3_aa: CASSRDSTRQYF
j_call: TRBJ2-5; d_call: .; clone_size: .; v_call: TRBV5-8; cdr3_nt: TGTGCCAGCAGCTTGGAAGGGTCTAAAGAGACCCAGTACTTC; cdr3_aa: CASSLEGSKETQYF
j_call: TRBJ2-7; d_call: TRBD2; clone_size: few; v_call: TRBV2; cdr3_nt: TGTGCCAGCCGCCTTCTAGCGGGAGTTTACGAGCAGTACTTC; cdr3_aa: CASRLLAGVYEQYF
j_call: TRBJ1-1; d_call: .; clone_size: .; v_call: TRBV28; cdr3_nt: TGTGCCAGCAGTTTATTTAGGGATACAGCTTTCTTT; cdr3_aa: CASSLFRDTAFF
j_call: TRBJ1-5; d_call: TRBD1; clone_size: .; v_call: TRBV19; cdr3_nt: TGTGCCAGTAAGACAGGGTACGCCAATCAGCCCCAGCATTTT; cdr3_aa: CASKTGYANQPQHF